A single sample is the source of the 8 T cell receptor beta chains below, sequenced in a study of CXCR3-negative and CXCR3-positive naive CD8 T cells (dated by TCRdb to the late 2010s). The sample was run on a NextSeq 550. The Human TCR Profiling Kit (MiLaboratory) was used to make UMI-labeled 5' RACE TRB cDNA libraries. Based on TCRdb reprocessing of the reads, there is one entry per CDR3 protein sequence, and DNA is missing. The sample table includes over 100,000 distinct CDR3 sequences. The ten largest clonotypes hold under 0.5% of the sample. Sample: naive CXCR3- CD8+ T cells from blood. The cell subset or site label on this specimen signifies: CD45RO-CCR7+CD27+CD95- naive CD8+ T cells lacking CXCR3 (TNR3-). Receptor source: a human donor in good health. Some clones in this sample may be carry-over from other donors' samples.

V gene TRBV7-9 combines with J gene TRBJ2-2; as DNA is missing, the TRBD1 call by TCRdb cannot be tested. The CDR3 is 16 amino acids. Per the germline V gene, CDR1 is SEHNR and CDR2 is FQNEAQ (reference sequence). CDR3: CASKTGAGHSTGELFF.

The rearrangement links TRBV28 to TRBJ2-3; TCRdb proposes TRBD1, but this gene call is untestable without DNA. Germline assignment: CDR1 MDHEN and CDR2 SYDVKM. The CDR3 contains 13 residues. Here the CDR3 reads CASSDRILLPQYF.

The rearrangement uses TRBV28 and TRBJ2-3; TCRdb's assignment of TRBD2 cannot be checked, as there is no DNA. Germline-derived CDR1 and CDR2 are MDHEN and SYDVKM. CDR3 length equals 17 residues. This CDR3 is CASSVVAGDSSTDTQYF.

The V call is TRBV28, the J call TRBJ2-1; the D call from TCRdb, TRBD2, cannot be confirmed without DNA. The CDR3 runs 15 residues. The germline V gene encodes CDR1 MDHEN and CDR2 SYDVKM. This chain's CDR3 is CASSLPSGYLNEQFF.

The genes are TRBV14 and TRBJ2-1; there is no DNA to check the TCRdb D call of TRBD2. The CDR3 consists of 19 residues. The germline gives CDR1 SGHDN, CDR2 FVKESK. The CDR3 loop reads CASSQDLRLAGGYYNEQFF.

The V gene is TRBV28, the J gene TRBJ2-1; TCRdb proposes TRBD2, but this gene call is untestable without DNA. The CDR3 totals 14 residues. The germline gives CDR1 MDHEN, CDR2 SYDVKM. The CDR3 spells CASSFLAGGYEQFF.

The rearrangement joins TRBV7-9 to TRBJ2-5; the D gene TCRdb calls, TRBD2, cannot be checked with no DNA. The CDR3 spans 11 residues. The germline gives CDR1 SEHNR, CDR2 FQNEAQ (reference sequence). The CDR3 loop is CASSSGGSQYF.

V is TRBV7-9 and J is TRBJ2-1. This CDR3 region has 15 residues. Germline loops: CDR1 SEHNR, CDR2 FQNEAQ (reference sequence). CDR3 loop: CASSSDVILYNEQFF.